The rows below give T cell receptor beta chains drawn from one sample of a study of T cell responses to AZD1222 COVID-19 vaccine. Sequencing used immunoSEQ multiplex PCR; TCRdb keeps in-frame clones, though not all of them. The sample has about 66,000 clones, more than 65% seen once. The sequencing used peripheral blood, collected on day 0 of MenACWY control vaccination. These receptors originate from an adult in good health. CDR3s leave out the opening cysteine and the closing phenylalanine or tryptophan. Each record gives: J gene, clone size, V gene, CDR3 protein. The size field is filled for only some rows; it gives once, few, many or a size class.

>TRBJ1-1|-|TRBV29-1
SAKGINTEAF
>TRBJ1-1|-|TRBV9
ASSYGTLTEAF
>TRBJ1-5|once|TRBV6-2/TRBV6-3
ASSYSGQLNQPQH
>TRBJ1-2|-|TRBV4-2
ASSQVIGGYGYT
>TRBJ1-1|-|TRBV3-1/TRBV3-2
ASSQRQGRPEAF
>TRBJ1-4|-|TRBV11-2
ASSSQGGAFNEKLF
>TRBJ1-1|-|TRBV13
ASSLGRGATEAF
>TRBJ2-5|few|TRBV29-1
SVGSGGQETQY
>TRBJ2-2|-|TRBV7-2
ASSARTSGGELF
>TRBJ1-3|-|TRBV10-3
AISELDTSGNTIY
>TRBJ1-2|-|TRBV28
ASSLGTYGYT
>TRBJ2-2|-|TRBV5-5
ASRPTSGQGGTGELF
>TRBJ2-3|once|TRBV2
ASRPQQGFTDTQY
>TRBJ1-1|-|TRBV2
ASTSQGNTEAF
>TRBJ2-1|-|TRBV4-1
ASSQEGVNEQF
>TRBJ2-2|-|TRBV2
ASSRSGTTNTGELF
>TRBJ1-4|-|TRBV25-1
ASSAAAVNEKLF
>TRBJ1-2|-|TRBV12-5
ASGLIFDRGVGFNYGYT
>TRBJ2-2|once|TRBV7-6
ASSLAGADGELF
>TRBJ2-7|-|TRBV9
ASSVGWSRHEQY
>TRBJ1-6|-|TRBV5-1
ASSLVLGNSPLH
>TRBJ2-3|-|TRBV19
ASSTRSETTDTQY
>TRBJ2-7|-|TRBV27
ASSRDSSYEQY
>TRBJ1-5|few|TRBV19
ASSIGRYSNQPQH
>TRBJ1-1|-|TRBV25-1
ASSVGGRTEAF
>TRBJ2-7|-|TRBV14
ASSQGFSREQY
>TRBJ1-2|once|TRBV29-1
SGTESRWGYT
>TRBJ1-6|-|TRBV6-1
ASSEPRQGQPLH
>TRBJ2-1|-|TRBV5-1
ASSLAGLNEQF
>TRBJ1-1|-|TRBV28
ASSLTTNTEAF
>TRBJ2-7|-|TRBV2
ASSQLGTGGSEQY